The 23 T cell receptor beta chains presented below share a single source sample, sequenced in a study of OX40 agonist ivuxolimab in advanced cancers. The table came from immunoSEQ multiplex PCR; TCRdb's copy has only in-frame clones and leaves some out. The sample consists of about 53,000 clones, approximately 86% of them appearing once. The sequencing here drew on CD4+ or CD8+ T cells sorted from blood, taken in a trial of the OX40 agonist ivuxolimab. The receptor source for this set is an adult with an advanced solid tumor such as melanoma, head and neck, liver or kidney cancer.

The V gene is TRBV28, the J gene TRBJ1-1; D unresolved. Looked up from germline, CDR1 is MDHEN and CDR2 is SYDVKM. V shed 8 bases and J shed 7 bases, with 20 bases lying between them. CDR3 length equals 14 residues. The CDR3 here is CASALDGEGGEAFF. As DNA, the CDR3 is TGTGCCAGCGCCCTTGATGGGGAGGGAGGTGAAGCTTTCTTT.

Comment on this clone: The same CDR3 arises from other DNA sequences in this sample as well. V is TRBV7-8 and J is TRBJ2-7; no clear D gene. The CDR3 covers 13 residues. Germline V gene data show CDR1 as SGHVS and CDR2 as FQNEAQ. V lost 2 bases, J lost 3 bases, and 8 bases lay in between. CDR3 loop: CASSLSPNYEQYV. The CDR3 coding sequence is TGTGCCAGCAGCTTAAGTCCGAACTACGAGCAGTACGTC.

The chain recombines TRBV28 with TRBJ1-5; D uncertain. Trimming stripped 6 bases from V and 8 bases from J, with 11 bases between. This CDR3 is built from 12 residues. CDR1 is MDHEN and CDR2 is SYDVKM in the germline V gene. The CDR3 protein is CASSGFAEPQHF. CDR3 bases: TGTGCCAGCAGCGGATTCGCGGAGCCCCAGCATTTT.

V is TRBV29-1 and J is TRBJ1-2, with unresolved D. Trimming cost V 7 bases and J 4 bases, with 13 bases left between them. The CDR3 is 12 amino acids. Germline V gene lookup returns CDR1 SQVTM and CDR2 ANQGSEA. CDR3 amino acids: CSAEEGAYGYTF. The CDR3 DNA reads as TGCAGCGCTGAGGAGGGAGCCTATGGCTACACCTTC.

This chain joins TRBV2 and TRBJ2-1; TRBD2 matches 8 bases. V was clipped by 3 bases and J by 7 bases; unmatched bases: 5. The CDR3 extends over 14 amino acids. CDR1 and CDR2 (germline): SNHLY, FYNNEI. CDR3: CASSDPQRGNEQFF. CDR3 DNA: TGTGCCAGCAGTGATCCCCAGCGGGGGAATGAGCAGTTCTTC.

The chain uses TRBV21-1 and TRBJ1-6. TRBV21-1 is labeled a pseudogene. The CDR3 is 16 amino acids. CDR3 region: CASSKVRSLYNSPLHF. CDR3 DNA: TGTGCCAGCAGCAAAGTAAGATCCCTCTATAATTCACCCCTCCACTTT.

V usage is TRBV7-9 and J usage is TRBJ1-2; D is uncertain. The germline V gene has CDR1 SEHNR and CDR2 FQNEAQ (reference sequence). The ends were cut back, 5 bases at V and 5 bases at J, with 21 bases in the middle. The length of the CDR3 is 16 residues. The CDR3 region has the DNA TGTGCCAGCAGCCCCGGAGAAGGGCAGCTCCTGTATGGCTACACCTTC. Protein sequence: CASSPGEGQLLYGYTF.

This clone was counted a single time. The rearrangement uses TRBV9 and TRBJ2-5; D gene ambiguous. The J call may be mistaken, given a closer DNA end match to TRBJ2-7. The CDR3 consists of 13 residues. Germline V gene data show CDR1 as SGDLS and CDR2 as YYNGEE. As DNA, the CDR3 is TGTGCCAGCAGCCCACCCGGATCCTACGAGCAGTACTTC. It encodes CASSPPGSYEQYF.

This rearrangement joins TRBV19 to TRBJ1-6; TRBD1 might be the D (6 bases). Trimming stripped 11 bases from V and 7 bases from J, with 18 bases between. Germline-derived CDR1 and CDR2 are LNHDA and SQIVND (reference sequence). The CDR3 covers 14 residues. The chain's CDR3 is CASSFRTENSPLHF. The DNA of the CDR3 is TGTGCCTCTTCATTTAGGACAGAGAATTCACCCCTCCACTTT.

The J gene is TRBJ1-1, the V gene TRBV19, with TRBD1 matching over 10 bases. CDR3 length equals 14 residues. With 4 bases clipped from V and 5 bases from J, the junction kept 4 bases outside the gene matches. Germline V CDR1 and CDR2: LNHDA, SQIVND (reference sequence). Written as DNA, the CDR3 is TGTGCCAGTAGTACGGGGACAGGGGTGACTGAAGCTTTCTTT. Amino acid sequence: CASSTGTGVTEAFF.

The chain carries TRBV15 and TRBJ2-7; D possibly uses TRBD1 or TRBD2 (5 bases each). CDR3 length: 17 residues. Germline CDR1 LNHNV, CDR2 YYDKDF (reference sequence). V was shortened by 0 bases and J by 0 bases, with 15 bases between the two germline ends. CDR3 in amino acids: CATSRDVGDSSSYEQYV. CDR3 DNA sequence: TGTGCCACCAGCAGAGATGTGGGAGACAGCAGCTCCTACGAGCAGTACGTC.

This clone was observed once. The gene calls are TRBV15 and TRBJ2-3; either TRBD1 or TRBD2 may supply D (5 bases each). Germline CDR1 LNHNV, CDR2 YYDKDF (reference sequence). The V and J ends lost 3 bases and 0 bases respectively, with 10 bases between them. The length of the CDR3 is 15 residues. For the CDR3, the DNA is TGTGCCACCAGCAGGTGGGGGACCAGCACAGATACGCAGTATTTT. Translating it yields CATSRWGTSTDTQYF. Variable domain in full (rest from reference TRBV15 and TRBJ2-3): DAMVIQNPRYQVTQFGKPVTLSCSQTLNHNVMYWYQQKSSQAPKLLFHYYDKDFNNEADTPDNFQSRRPNTSFCFLDIRSPGLGDTAMYLCATSRWGTSTDTQYFGPGTRLTVL.

V is TRBV5-5 and J is TRBJ1-1; no definite D call. Germline V CDR1 and CDR2: SGHKS, YYEKEE (reference sequence). V was shortened by 4 bases and J by 9 bases, with 7 bases between the two germline ends. The CDR3 totals 10 residues. The DNA of the CDR3 is TGTGCCAGCAGCCCTGAAAAAGCTTTCTTT. Its translation: CASSPEKAFF. Together with reference TRBV5-5 and TRBJ1-1, the CDR3 gives the full variable domain: DAGVTQSPTHLIKTRGQQVTLRCSPISGHKSVSWYQQVLGQGPQFIFQYYEKEERGRGNFPDRFSARQFPNYSSELNVNALLLGDSALYLCASSPEKAFFGQGTRLTVV.

The chain recombines TRBV7-6 with TRBJ1-5; unclear D gene. Per germline, CDR1 SGHVS and CDR2 FNYEAQ. The CDR3 runs to 13 residues. V dropped 3 bases and J dropped 7 bases, with 10 bases sitting between them. The CDR3 spells CASSFTRTQPQHF. For the CDR3, the DNA is TGTGCCAGCAGCTTCACCAGGACCCAGCCCCAGCATTTT.

This sequence joins TRBV9 and TRBJ2-1; 8 nucleotides line up with TRBD2. Trimming cost V 0 bases and J 9 bases; bases outside gene matches: 5. Per the germline V gene, CDR1 is SGDLS and CDR2 is YYNGEE. There are 14 residues in the CDR3. CDR3 nucleotides: TGTGCCAGCAGCGTAGGCAGCGGGAGTGTTGAGCAGTTCTTC. This gives the protein CASSVGSGSVEQFF.

The rearrangement joins TRBV6-6 to TRBJ2-2; the D gene is possibly TRBD1 (6 bases). CDR1 is MNHNY and CDR2 is SVGAGI in the germline V gene (reference sequence). This CDR3 has 13 residues. V shed 5 bases and J shed 5 bases, with 9 bases lying between them. The CDR3 reads CASSTTGTGELFF. The CDR3 nucleotides are TGTGCCAGCAGTACAACAGGGACCGGGGAGCTGTTTTTT.

The chain joins TRBV4-3 to TRBJ2-1; the match to TRBD2 covers 12 bases. Germline V CDR1 and CDR2: LGHNA, YSLEER. The CDR3 is 20 amino acids. J gave up 5 bases and V 2 bases, and 16 bases lay outside the gene matches. In DNA, the CDR3 is TGCGCCAGCAGCCAAACCCGGGGGCTAGCGGGAGGGAGGGGGCACAATGAGCAGTTCTTC. Protein: CASSQTRGLAGGRGHNEQFF.

The chain uses TRBV11-2 and TRBJ2-3; 9 bases agree with TRBD2. V lost 0 bases to trimming and J lost 0 bases; unmatched junction nucleotides: 13. CDR1 and CDR2 from the germline V gene are SGHAT and FQNNGV. CDR3 length equals 20 residues. Here the CDR3 reads CASSLDSLAGYRSSTDTQYF. The CDR3 coding sequence is TGTGCCAGCAGCTTAGATTCGCTAGCGGGGTATAGATCTAGCACAGATACGCAGTATTTT.

The V call is TRBV7-9, the J call TRBJ1-1; no reliable D call. The CDR3 runs to 17 residues. Trimming removed 1 base from V and 0 bases from J, with 15 bases in between. The germline V gene encodes CDR1 SEHNR and CDR2 FQNEAQ (reference sequence). The chain's CDR3 is CASSLEEGRAVNTEAFF. CDR3 nucleotides: TGTGCCAGCAGCTTAGAGGAGGGTCGGGCGGTGAACACTGAAGCTTTCTTT.

The chain joins TRBV4-1 to TRBJ2-3, with 11 bases lining up with TRBD2. Trimming removed 4 bases from V and 6 bases from J; junction bases left unmatched: 15. Germline lookup yields CDR1 MGHRA and CDR2 YSYEKL. The CDR3 runs 18 residues. CDR3 nucleotides: TGCGCCAGCAGCCCTGACTTGGGACTAGCGGATGAGTATGATACGCAGTATTTT. It is translated as CASSPDLGLADEYDTQYF.

This clone showed up just once. The CDR3 DNA reads TGTGCCAGCGCTTACTTGGGGACCCAGTACTTC. Encoded protein: CASAYLGTQYF. This chain connects TRBV7-9 to TRBJ2-5; D remains unclear. Per the germline V gene, CDR1 is SEHNR and CDR2 is FQNEAQ (reference sequence). This CDR3 region has 11 residues. V gave up 8 bases and J gave up 7 bases, with 11 bases separating them.

This clone occurred a few times. J is TRBJ1-1 and V is TRBV28, with D maybe TRBD1 (6 bases). The CDR3 runs to 16 residues. V lost 6 bases and J 6 bases, leaving 23 bases between the germline ends. Germline lookup yields CDR1 MDHEN and CDR2 SYDVKM. CDR3 in amino acids: CASSPRIIRGLPEAFF. The CDR3 nucleotides are TGTGCCAGCAGCCCACGGATAATAAGGGGGTTGCCTGAAGCTTTCTTT.

As concerns this clone: Since a much larger clone is just one base distant, this may be a read error. The rearrangement links TRBV6-5 to TRBJ1-1, with D hard to call. The CDR3 runs to 12 residues. CDR1 and CDR2 from the germline V gene are MNHEY and SVGAGI. V dropped 5 bases and J dropped 1 base, with 5 bases sitting between them. The CDR3 here is CASSPGNTEAFF. For the CDR3, the DNA is TGTGCCAGCAGTCCGGGGAACACTGAAGCTTTCTTT.